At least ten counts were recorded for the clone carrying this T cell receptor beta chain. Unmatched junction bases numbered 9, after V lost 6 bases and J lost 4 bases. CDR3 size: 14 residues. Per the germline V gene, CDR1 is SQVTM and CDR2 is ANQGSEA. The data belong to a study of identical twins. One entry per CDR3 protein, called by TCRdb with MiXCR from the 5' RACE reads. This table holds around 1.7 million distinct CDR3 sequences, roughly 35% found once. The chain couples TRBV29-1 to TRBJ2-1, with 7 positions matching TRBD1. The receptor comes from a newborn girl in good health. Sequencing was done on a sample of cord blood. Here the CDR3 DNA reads TGCAGCGTCGTGACAGGGCTTCGTTACAATGAGCAGTTCTTC. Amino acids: CSVVTGLRYNEQFF.